This passage covers 14 T cell receptor beta chains from one sample sequenced in a study of T cell responses to AZD1222 COVID-19 vaccine. Data came from immunoSEQ multiplex PCR; TCRdb stores just in-frame clones and leaves some out. The sample shows some 150,000 clones, 90% of them seen only once. Sequencing was performed on peripheral blood, taken on day 0 of AZD1222 vaccination. The receptors stem from an adult in good health.

The chain combines TRBV5-6 with TRBJ2-1, with 13 nucleotides matching TRBD2. V was pared by 5 bases and J by 0 bases, with 5 bases of the junction left unmatched. The CDR3 consists of 17 residues. Looked up from germline, CDR1 is SGHDT and CDR2 is YYEEEE. The CDR3, as DNA: TGTGCCAGCAGTTTTCGGACTAGCGGGGGCTCCTACAATGAGCAGTTCTTC. This codes for CASSFRTSGGSYNEQFF.

For the CDR3, the DNA is TGCAGCGTTGAAGACAAGATCTACGAGCAGTACTTC. This sequence encodes CSVEDKIYEQYF. The V gene is TRBV29-1, the J gene TRBJ2-7, with D unresolved. CDR3 length: 12 amino acids. V lost 0 bases to trimming and J lost 3 bases, with 6 bases between them. The germline V gene has CDR1 SQVTM and CDR2 ANQGSEA.

This clone was detected only once. The chain joins TRBV7-2 to TRBJ1-5; D not certain. V dropped 3 bases and J dropped 7 bases, with 10 bases sitting between them. This CDR3 has 13 amino acids. CDR1 SGHTA and CDR2 FQGNSA come from the germline V gene. The CDR3 region is CASSFRTAQPQHF. The CDR3 nucleotides are TGTGCCAGCAGCTTTAGGACCGCCCAGCCCCAGCATTTT.

This clone was detected only once. This chain connects TRBV11-2 to TRBJ2-7; a possible D gene is TRBD1 (6 bases). The CDR3 totals 14 residues. Between the trimmed V and J ends, which lost 4 bases and 9 bases, there was a span of 19 bases. Germline lookup yields CDR1 SGHAT and CDR2 FQNNGV. The DNA for the CDR3 is TGTGCCAGCAGCTCCGGGCGGACAGCCAGTCGGCAGTACTTC. Translating gives CASSSGRTASRQYF.

This rearrangement joins TRBV29-1 to TRBJ2-1, with a tentative D call TRBD2 (6 bases). Between the trimmed V and J ends, which lost 6 bases and 2 bases, there was a span of 14 bases. The CDR3 spans 14 residues. Germline CDR1 is SQVTM and CDR2 is ANQGSEA. The DNA for the CDR3 is TGCAGCGTCGGAGCCCGCGGGACCTACAATGAGCAGTTCTTC. This sequence encodes CSVGARGTYNEQFF.

J is TRBJ2-1 and V is TRBV7-3; no clear D. The germline V gene has CDR1 SGHTA and CDR2 FQGTGA. This CDR3 is 11 amino acids long. V shed 3 bases and J shed 5 bases, with 2 bases lying between them. For the CDR3, the DNA is TGTGCCAGCAGCTTTAACAATGAGCAGTTCTTC. Translating it yields CASSFNNEQFF.

V usage is TRBV3-1 (or the pseudogene TRBV3-2) and J usage is TRBJ2-1; 11 bases match TRBD2. Germline V gives CDR1 LGHDT, CDR2 YNNKEL (reference sequence). This CDR3 contains 17 residues. V trimming: 5 bases; J trimming: 8 bases; junction bases outside the gene matches: 14. The CDR3 reads CASSLGGTSGLVDEQFF. The CDR3, as DNA: TGTGCCAGCAGCTTAGGAGGGACTAGCGGTCTCGTGGATGAGCAGTTCTTC.

The chain carries TRBV6-4 and TRBJ2-3; D perhaps matches TRBD2 (6 bases). Trimming cost V 0 bases and J 0 bases, with 7 bases left between them. The CDR3 has 15 amino acids. In germline, CDR1 is MRHNA, CDR2 SNTAGT. The CDR3 protein is CASSDSGGSTDTQYF. The CDR3 DNA sequence: TGTGCCAGCAGTGACTCGGGGGGAAGCACAGATACGCAGTATTTT.

The chain links TRBV9 to TRBJ2-1; 7 bases agree with TRBD1. Trimming took 5 bases from V and 10 from J; bases not matched to a gene: 6. Germline V lookup: CDR1 SGDLS, CDR2 YYNGEE. CDR3 size: 12 residues. CDR3 in DNA: TGTGCCAGCAGTGACAGGGTTGGGGAGCAGTTCTTC. Residues: CASSDRVGEQFF.

The chain joins TRBV9 to TRBJ2-1, with a tentative D call TRBD2 (5 bases). The CDR3 is 15 amino acids. CDR1 is SGDLS, CDR2 YYNGEE, per germline. The ends were cut back, 0 bases at V and 6 bases at J, with 13 bases in the middle. CDR3 region: CASSVDGVAGNEQFF. In nucleotides, the CDR3 is TGTGCCAGCAGCGTAGACGGGGTTGCCGGCAATGAGCAGTTCTTC.

The rearrangement joins TRBV5-4 to TRBJ1-2; D may be TRBD1 (5 bases). Deletions cut 2 bases from V and 3 bases from J, with 20 bases between. Germline assignment: CDR1 SGHNT and CDR2 YYREEE (reference sequence). This CDR3 spans 17 amino acids. The CDR3, as DNA: TGTGCCAGCAGCTTTTTTCATGTAGGGGTGGGAGACTATGGCTACACCTTC. It codes for CASSFFHVGVGDYGYTF. The complete variable domain, with remaining parts taken from reference TRBV5-4 and TRBJ1-2, reads ETGVTQSPTHLIKTRGQQVTLRCSSQSGHNTVSWYQQALGQGPQFIFQYYREEENGRGNFPPRFSGLQFPNYSSELNVNALELDDSALYLCASSFFHVGVGDYGYTFGSGTRLTVV.

The chain carries TRBV4-3 and TRBJ2-1; possibly TRBD2 for D (7 bases). V was pared by 5 bases and J by 4 bases, with 24 bases between. The CDR3 length is 18 residues. Per the germline V gene, CDR1 is LGHNA and CDR2 is YSLEER. The CDR3: CASSSGGPGLVIYNEQFF. In nucleotides, the CDR3 is TGCGCCAGCAGCTCCGGGGGGCCTGGGCTCGTAATTTACAATGAGCAGTTCTTC.

The chain has TRBV10-2 and TRBJ2-1; D is ambiguous. The CDR3 covers 16 residues. The ends were cut back, 1 base at V and 4 bases at J, with 14 bases in the middle. CDR1 and CDR2 (germline): WSHSY, SAAADI. CDR3 in DNA: TGCGCCAGCAGTGAGTATAGGGCAATTTTATACAATGAGCAGTTCTTC. It encodes CASSEYRAILYNEQFF.

V is TRBV12-3 or TRBV12-4 and J is TRBJ1-1; TRBD1 agrees at 8 bases. This CDR3 is 13 amino acids long. V lost 6 bases, J lost 5 bases, and 5 bases stayed unmatched. The CDR3 spells CASSRDRGTEAFF. CDR3 DNA: TGTGCCAGCAGCCGAGACAGGGGAACTGAAGCTTTCTTT.